This is a list of T cell receptor beta chains from one sample in a study of cytomegalovirus exposure and HLA in healthy donors. Sequencing was performed with immunoSEQ multiplex PCR; in TCRdb, only in-frame clones are kept and a portion is missing. The table has around 95,000 clones, under 80% seen once; the top ten hold approximately 2%. Material: PBMCs. The receptors stem from a male donor in good health and CMV-seronegative. CDR3s include the opening cysteine and the closing phenylalanine or tryptophan. A D gene is named only where the DNA matches it firmly. Only part of the rows carry a size: once, few, many, or a class if the clone is expanded.

clone size: .
D gene: .
V gene: TRBV14
J gene: TRBJ1-1
CDR3 protein: CASSEGQMYTEAFF
CDR3 DNA: TGTGCCAGCAGCGAAGGTCAGATGTACACTGAAGCTTTCTTT

clone size: .
D gene: .
V gene: TRBV9
J gene: TRBJ2-5
CDR3 protein: CASSATGSSQETQYF
CDR3 DNA: TGTGCCAGCAGCGCTACAGGATCCTCCCAAGAGACCCAGTACTTC

clone size: .
D gene: .
V gene: TRBV5-1
J gene: TRBJ1-2
CDR3 protein: CASSLPGENYGYTF
CDR3 DNA: TGCGCCAGCAGCTTACCGGGAGAAAACTATGGCTACACCTTC

clone size: .
D gene: .
V gene: TRBV28
J gene: TRBJ1-4
CDR3 protein: CASSLVQGHEKLFF
CDR3 DNA: TGTGCCAGCAGTTTGGTCCAGGGCCATGAAAAACTGTTTTTT

clone size: .
D gene: .
V gene: TRBV2
J gene: TRBJ1-4
CDR3 protein: CASTPGTTELFF
CDR3 DNA: TGTGCCAGTACCCCGGGGACAACGGAACTGTTTTTT

clone size: .
D gene: .
V gene: TRBV7-9
J gene: TRBJ2-1
CDR3 protein: CASSPYNEQFF
CDR3 DNA: TGTGCCAGCAGCCCTTACAATGAGCAGTTCTTC

clone size: .
D gene: .
V gene: TRBV27
J gene: TRBJ1-1
CDR3 protein: CASSLSRTATSEAFF
CDR3 DNA: TGTGCCAGCAGTTTATCCCGGACAGCTACCTCTGAAGCTTTCTTT

clone size: .
D gene: TRBD1
V gene: TRBV11-2
J gene: TRBJ1-2
CDR3 protein: CASSLNTGDNYGYTF
CDR3 DNA: TGTGCCAGCAGCTTAAATACAGGGGACAACTATGGCTACACCTTC

clone size: .
D gene: .
V gene: TRBV4-3
J gene: TRBJ2-7
CDR3 protein: CASSQNRVAEQYF
CDR3 DNA: TGCGCCAGCAGCCAAAACCGAGTAGCCGAGCAGTACTTC

clone size: .
D gene: TRBD2
V gene: TRBV20-1
J gene: TRBJ2-3
CDR3 protein: CSARGEGTQYF
CDR3 DNA: TGCAGTGCTCGGGGGGAGGGTACGCAGTATTTT

clone size: .
D gene: TRBD1
V gene: TRBV11-1
J gene: TRBJ2-1
CDR3 protein: CASSRILGTGGLNEQFF
CDR3 DNA: TGTGCCAGCAGCCGAATACTTGGGACAGGGGGACTCAATGAGCAGTTCTTC

clone size: .
D gene: TRBD1
V gene: TRBV6-1
J gene: TRBJ2-7
CDR3 protein: CASSERGREQYF
CDR3 DNA: TGTGCCAGCAGTGAGAGGGGGCGGGAGCAGTACTTC

clone size: .
D gene: TRBD1
V gene: TRBV27
J gene: TRBJ1-5
CDR3 protein: CASSPTGVLQPQHF
CDR3 DNA: TGTGCCAGCAGTCCTACAGGGGTCCTTCAGCCCCAGCATTTT

clone size: .
D gene: .
V gene: TRBV27
J gene: TRBJ1-3
CDR3 protein: CASRPGSHLGNTIYF
CDR3 DNA: TGTGCCAGCAGGCCAGGGTCTCACCTCGGAAACACCATATATTTT

clone size: .
D gene: TRBD2
V gene: TRBV5-1
J gene: TRBJ2-1
CDR3 protein: CASTLAGVYNEQFF
CDR3 DNA: TGCGCCAGCACGTTAGCGGGGGTATACAATGAGCAGTTCTTC

clone size: .
D gene: .
V gene: TRBV6-5
J gene: TRBJ2-5
CDR3 protein: CASSWGRASGETQYF
CDR3 DNA: TGTGCCAGCAGCTGGGGCAGGGCGTCTGGTGAGACCCAGTACTTC

clone size: .
D gene: .
V gene: TRBV4-2
J gene: TRBJ2-3
CDR3 protein: CASSQRPLGPDTQYF
CDR3 DNA: TGTGCCAGCAGCCAAAGGCCTTTGGGCCCAGATACGCAGTATTTT

clone size: .
D gene: TRBD1
V gene: TRBV28
J gene: TRBJ1-3
CDR3 protein: CASSLQGATGNTIYF
CDR3 DNA: TGTGCCAGCAGTTTACAGGGGGCAACTGGAAACACCATATATTTT

clone size: .
D gene: .
V gene: TRBV27
J gene: TRBJ2-5
CDR3 protein: CASSSRTVAGETQYF
CDR3 DNA: TGTGCCAGCAGCTCCCGTACCGTGGCGGGGGAGACCCAGTACTTC

clone size: .
D gene: .
V gene: TRBV28
J gene: TRBJ2-7
CDR3 protein: CASSLLGLNHEQYF
CDR3 DNA: TGTGCCAGCAGTTTACTGGGGCTAAACCACGAGCAGTACTTC

clone size: .
D gene: .
V gene: TRBV6-5
J gene: TRBJ2-7
CDR3 protein: CASSYGSGEQYF
CDR3 DNA: TGTGCCAGCAGTTATGGGTCGGGCGAGCAGTACTTC

clone size: .
D gene: .
V gene: TRBV9
J gene: TRBJ2-3
CDR3 protein: CASSPGLTRTDTQYF
CDR3 DNA: TGTGCCAGCAGCCCCGGACTAACTCGCACAGATACGCAGTATTTT

clone size: .
D gene: .
V gene: TRBV28
J gene: TRBJ2-7
CDR3 protein: CASSFPQGSHYEQYF
CDR3 DNA: TGTGCCAGCAGTTTCCCTCAGGGATCCCATTACGAGCAGTACTTC

clone size: few
D gene: TRBD2
V gene: TRBV5-6
J gene: TRBJ2-1
CDR3 protein: CASSWGSGGVGRNEQFF
CDR3 DNA: TGTGCCAGCAGCTGGGGGTCGGGGGGAGTGGGTAGGAATGAGCAGTTCTTC

clone size: .
D gene: .
V gene: TRBV27
J gene: TRBJ1-4
CDR3 protein: CASSHPSEEKLFF
CDR3 DNA: TGTGCCAGCAGTCACCCGAGTGAGGAAAAACTGTTTTTT

clone size: few
D gene: TRBD1
V gene: TRBV30
J gene: TRBJ1-5
CDR3 protein: CAWNPNRGPQPQHF
CDR3 DNA: TGTGCCTGGAACCCGAACAGGGGACCTCAGCCCCAGCATTTT